The 22 T cell receptor beta chains in this list originate from one sample, sequenced in a study of spatial heterogeneity in lung cancer. TCRdb ran MiXCR on the 5' RACE reads and lists one entry per CDR3 protein. This repertoire shows about 23,000 distinct CDR3 sequences, 3% to 4% found once; its top ten account for about 28%. Time point meaning: sample taken at primary tumor resection. Sequencing used PBMCs, obtained at surgery. The source of these receptors is a female donor with early-stage non-small cell lung cancer.

This clonotype was picked up many times. V usage is TRBV7-9 and J usage is TRBJ2-3; D is possibly TRBD2 (5 bases). Germline CDR1 SEHNR, CDR2 FQNEAQ (reference sequence). V lost 2 bases to trimming and J lost 0 bases, with 15 bases between them. The CDR3 is made up of 17 amino acids. In nucleotides, the CDR3 is TGTGCCAGCAGCTTACCACCGTGGGAGACTAGCACAGATACGCAGTATTTT. The encoded protein is CASSLPPWETSTDTQYF.

This clonotype was seen many times. V and J are TRBV6-4 and TRBJ2-7; D not resolved. The V end lost 2 bases, the J end lost 4 bases, and 3 bases lay between the germline ends. The length of the CDR3 is 11 residues. Germline values: CDR1 MRHNA, CDR2 SNTAGT. Written as DNA, the CDR3 is TGTGCCAGCAGTGACGGATACGAGCAGTACTTC. Protein sequence: CASSDGYEQYF.

This clonotype came up many times. Written as DNA, the CDR3 is TGTGCCAGCAGCAAGAGCGGGATTCAAGAGACCCAGTACTTC. This translates into CASSKSGIQETQYF. The rearrangement joins TRBV5-6 to TRBJ2-5; 7 positions match TRBD2. V lost 4 bases and J lost 2; bases outside the gene matches: 5. The CDR3 consists of 14 residues. The germline gives CDR1 SGHDT, CDR2 YYEEEE.

This chain connects TRBV12-3 or TRBV12-4 to TRBJ1-1; D gene uncertain. This CDR3 contains 14 residues. V lost 5 bases and J 1 base, leaving 11 bases between the germline ends. CDR3 in DNA: TGTGCCAGCAGTCCCCGGCTAGGGAACACTGAAGCTTTCTTT. Its translation: CASSPRLGNTEAFF.

There are many counts of this clonotype. This rearrangement joins TRBV7-2 to TRBJ2-5, with D possibly being TRBD1 (5 bases). Per the germline V gene, CDR1 is SGHTA and CDR2 is FQGNSA. V was cut by 2 bases and J by 3 bases, with 13 bases left in between. The CDR3 spans 15 residues. The CDR3 DNA reads as TGTGCCAGCAGCTTATATGGGGCCAAGGAAGAGACCCAGTACTTC. It specifies CASSLYGAKEETQYF.

This clonotype was counted at least ten times. The CDR3 nucleotides read TGCAGTGCTAGAAAAGAGACCCAGTACTTC. This gives the protein CSARKETQYF. The rearrangement links TRBV20-1 to TRBJ2-5; D gene unclear. The CDR3 spans 10 residues. CDR1 is DFQATT, CDR2 SNEGSKA, per germline (reference sequence). The V and J ends lost 2 bases and 3 bases respectively, with 1 base between them.

In this sample, this clonotype turned up many times. The chain couples TRBV28 to TRBJ2-2; possible D gene TRBD2, 5 bases. Germline CDR1 is MDHEN and CDR2 is SYDVKM. The CDR3 is made up of 17 amino acids. Between the trimmed V and J ends, which lost 5 bases and 3 bases, there was a span of 19 bases. The CDR3 DNA is TGTGCCAGCAGTCCGGGGTCGTTTGAAGAGTACACCGGGGAGCTGTTTTTT. It yields the protein CASSPGSFEEYTGELFF.

This clonotype occurred many times. This CDR3 reads CSVVLRGEEKLFF. CDR3 sequence (DNA): TGCAGCGTTGTCCTCCGGGGGGAGGAAAAACTGTTTTTT. This chain joins TRBV29-1 and TRBJ1-4; a weak D match, TRBD1 (5 bases). CDR1 and CDR2 from the germline V gene are SQVTM and ANQGSEA. Trimming cost V 4 bases and J 8 bases, with 14 bases left between them. This CDR3 region has 13 residues.

This clonotype came up many times. The J gene is TRBJ2-1, the V gene TRBV7-9; 11 bases are a match to TRBD2. This CDR3 is built from 14 residues. Germline-derived CDR1 and CDR2 are SEHNR and FQNEAQ (reference sequence). Trimming cost V 3 bases and J 9 bases; bases outside gene matches: 4. The chain's CDR3 is CASSFLAGGFEQFF. The DNA of the CDR3 is TGTGCCAGCAGCTTCCTAGCGGGAGGATTTGAGCAGTTCTTC.

For this clonotype: A read error is likely, as this CDR3 ends without the conserved phenylalanine or tryptophan. The chain joins TRBV5-1 to TRBJ2-2; D may be TRBD2 (5 bases). Trimming left V 3 bases short and J 5 bases short, with 20 bases between. Germline V gene sequence: CDR1 SGHRS, CDR2 YFSETQ. The length of the CDR3 is 17 residues. The CDR3 nucleotides are TGCGCCAGCAGCTCCCGCCGTCGGGGAGTGAATACCGGGGAGCTGTTTTCT. Translation gives CASSSRRRGVNTGELFS.

This clonotype showed up many times. The chain has TRBV7-9 and TRBJ1-1, with D possibly being TRBD1 (6 bases). V lost 3 bases, J lost 10 bases, and 15 bases lay in between. The CDR3 contains 13 residues. The germline V gene has CDR1 SEHNR and CDR2 FQNEAQ (reference sequence). CDR3 nucleotide sequence: TGTGCCAGCAGCTTTTCCCGGGACAAGGGAGCTTTCTTT. It is translated as CASSFSRDKGAFF.

Many counts were recorded for this clonotype. The CDR3 DNA follows: TGTGCCAGCAGTATCACCTGGGACTCCGTCGTGCAGTTCTTC. This encodes CASSITWDSVVQFF. The chain combines TRBV28 with TRBJ2-1, with D tentatively TRBD2 (6 bases). CDR3 length: 14 amino acids. V was clipped by 5 bases and J by 12 bases, with 20 bases between them. The germline V gene encodes CDR1 MDHEN and CDR2 SYDVKM.

This clonotype appeared many times. The rearrangement uses TRBV27 and TRBJ2-1; 8 nucleotides line up with TRBD1. The CDR3 is 15 amino acids. V trimming: 4 bases; J trimming: 5 bases; junction bases outside the gene matches: 7. CDR1 and CDR2 (germline): MNHEY, SMNVEV (reference sequence). The CDR3 sequence is CASSSRWDRNNEQFF. The CDR3 region has the DNA TGTGCCAGCAGTTCTAGGTGGGACAGGAACAATGAGCAGTTCTTC.

This clonotype was seen at least ten times. This chain joins TRBV19 and TRBJ2-1; 9 nucleotides agree with TRBD2. Trimming at V came to 6 bases and at J to 7 bases, leaving 10 bases not matched to a gene. Germline assignment: CDR1 LNHDA and CDR2 SQIVND (reference sequence). The length of the CDR3 is 15 residues. CDR3: CASSLLAGGPNEQFF. CDR3 nucleotides: TGTGCCAGTAGCCTACTCGCGGGAGGGCCTAATGAGCAGTTCTTC.

This clonotype is medium-sized within its sample. The rearrangement uses TRBV11-2 and TRBJ2-7; possibly TRBD2 for D (6 bases). The germline CDR1 and CDR2 sequences are SGHAT and FQNNGV. The V end lost 6 bases, the J end lost 6 bases, and 12 bases lay between the germline ends. This CDR3 has 12 amino acids. CDR3 loop: CASSASGREQYF. The DNA for the CDR3 is TGTGCCAGCAGTGCGAGCGGGCGCGAGCAGTACTTC.

This clonotype was recorded many times. The genes are TRBV3-1 and TRBJ2-7; 11 bases align to TRBD2. Germline trimming cut 0 bases from V and 6 bases from J; bases unmatched to any gene: 4. The length of the CDR3 is 15 residues. Looked up from germline, CDR1 is LGHDT and CDR2 is YNNKEL (reference sequence). CDR3: CASSQDRLAGGEQYF. The CDR3 DNA follows: TGTGCCAGCAGCCAAGATCGGCTAGCGGGGGGCGAGCAGTACTTC.

This clonotype was detected ten times or more. This chain links TRBV10-3 with TRBJ2-7, with 8 bases matching TRBD1. J lost 3 bases, V lost 3 bases, and 4 bases had no gene match. The CDR3 is made up of 14 amino acids. CDR1 and CDR2 from the germline V gene are ENHRY and SYGVKD. CDR3 sequence reads: CAISDRGQGYEQYF. CDR3 DNA: TGTGCCATCAGTGACAGGGGGCAGGGCTACGAGCAGTACTTC.

At least ten counts were recorded for this clonotype. The rearrangement joins TRBV20-1 to TRBJ2-7; D gene unclear. There are 13 residues in the CDR3. Trimming took 4 bases from V and 1 from J, leaving 11 bases between them. Germline V lookup: CDR1 DFQATT, CDR2 SNEGSKA (reference sequence). The CDR3 DNA follows: TGCAGTGCTATCTCGCCTACATCCTACGAGCAGTACTTC. Translated, it gives CSAISPTSYEQYF.

A word on this clonotype: A much larger clone lies one base from this, so it may be a read error. The V and J genes are TRBV6-5 and TRBJ2-3; 10 bases match TRBD2. This CDR3 has 16 residues. Germline CDR1 reads MNHEY; CDR2 reads SVGAGI. Germline trimming cut 5 bases from V and 5 bases from J; bases unmatched to any gene: 10. The DNA for the CDR3 is TGTGCCAGCAGTCCGGGACTAGCGAGGAGGGGAGATACGCAGTATTTT. This translates into CASSPGLARRGDTQYF.

This clonotype was seen ten or more times. The V and J genes are TRBV5-1 and TRBJ2-7; TRBD1 agrees at 8 bases. Germline V lookup: CDR1 SGHRS, CDR2 YFSETQ. The CDR3 covers 13 residues. Germline trimming cut 7 bases from V and 3 bases from J; bases unmatched to any gene: 6. In nucleotides, the CDR3 is TGCGCCAGCGGAACCGGGACAGGCTACGAGCAGTACTTC. Amino acids: CASGTGTGYEQYF.

This clonotype has a count of ten or more. This chain uses TRBV7-3 with TRBJ2-3; TRBD2 is a possible D gene (5 bases). The CDR3 is 14 amino acids. Trimming took off 3 bases at V and 6 bases at J, with 13 bases between the two ends. Germline V gene data show CDR1 as SGHTA and CDR2 as FQGTGA. CDR3 amino acids: CASSFAEGLDTQYF. CDR3 coding DNA: TGTGCCAGCAGCTTCGCCGAGGGCCTCGATACGCAGTATTTT.

In this sample, this clonotype turned up many times. The chain is built from TRBV29-1 and TRBJ1-1; no clear D. V was cut by 3 bases and J by 1 base, with 9 bases left in between. CDR1 is SQVTM and CDR2 is ANQGSEA in the germline V gene. The CDR3 runs 13 residues. In DNA form, the CDR3 reads TGCAGCGTTGATACCAGCACGAACACTGAAGCTTTCTTT. Translated, it gives CSVDTSTNTEAFF.